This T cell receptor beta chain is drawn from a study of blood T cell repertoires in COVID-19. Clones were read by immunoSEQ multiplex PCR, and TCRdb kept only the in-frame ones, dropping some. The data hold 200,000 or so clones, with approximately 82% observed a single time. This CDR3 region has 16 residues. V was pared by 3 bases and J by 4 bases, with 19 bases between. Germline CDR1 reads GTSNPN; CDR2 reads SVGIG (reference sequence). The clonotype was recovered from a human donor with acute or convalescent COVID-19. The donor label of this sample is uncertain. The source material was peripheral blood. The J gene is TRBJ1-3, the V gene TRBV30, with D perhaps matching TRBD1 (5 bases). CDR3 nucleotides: TGTGCCTGGAGGGGGGGGACCCTCTCCAGAGGAAACACCATATATTTT. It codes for CAWRGGTLSRGNTIYF.